A single T cell receptor beta chain is shown here with its context. Ten milliliters of peripheral blood were drawn from each donor into EDTA-treated tubes. CDR3 size: 13 residues. Germline CDR1 reads SNHLY; CDR2 reads FYNNEI. Trimming cost V 7 bases and J 0 bases, with 8 bases left between them. Together with a sample-barcoded 5' primer, a J-beta primer mix was included in a second PCR lasting about 7 to 11 cycles. TCRdb fed the 5' RACE reads into MiXCR, producing one record per CDR3 protein. The table has a few hundred thousand distinct CDR3 sequences, roughly 26% seen once; the top ten hold 29%. The data belong to a study of blood T cells in healthy people across ages.

Sequencing input: blood. The V gene is TRBV2, the J gene TRBJ2-3; D is ambiguous. This receptor was obtained from a woman between 70 and 85 years old in good health. The DNA for the CDR3 is TGTGCCAGCATCCCACCTAGCACAGATACGCAGTATTTT. Its protein product is CASIPPSTDTQYF.